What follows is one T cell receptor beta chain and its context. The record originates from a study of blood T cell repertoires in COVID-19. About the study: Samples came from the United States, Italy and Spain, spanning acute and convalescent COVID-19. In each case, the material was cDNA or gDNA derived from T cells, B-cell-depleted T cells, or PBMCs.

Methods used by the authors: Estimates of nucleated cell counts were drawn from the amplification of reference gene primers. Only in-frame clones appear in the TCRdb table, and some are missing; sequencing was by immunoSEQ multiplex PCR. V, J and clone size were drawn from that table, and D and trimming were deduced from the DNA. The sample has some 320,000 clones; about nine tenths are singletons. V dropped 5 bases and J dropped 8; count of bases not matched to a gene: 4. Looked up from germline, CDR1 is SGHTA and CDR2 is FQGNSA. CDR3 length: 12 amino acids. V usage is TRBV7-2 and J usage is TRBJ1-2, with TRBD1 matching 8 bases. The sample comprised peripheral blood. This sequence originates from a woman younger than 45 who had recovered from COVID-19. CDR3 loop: CASSPGQGGYTF. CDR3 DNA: TGTGCCAGCAGCCCAGGACAGGGCGGCTACACCTTC.